Listed here are 21 T cell receptor beta chains from one sample, sequenced in a study of blood T cell repertoires in COVID-19. TCRdb's table, derived via immunoSEQ multiplex PCR, lists solely in-frame clones and lacks some. The profile covers hundreds of thousands of clones, with about nine tenths appearing a single time and 8.9% taken by the ten largest. The sequencing input was PBMCs or T cells enriched from blood (not recorded which). The receptors originated from a young woman who had recovered from COVID-19.

This clone came up once. The same CDR3 is also encoded by other DNA sequences in this sample. The gene calls are TRBV27 and TRBJ2-7; TRBD1 aligns across 11 bases. CDR1 is MNHEY and CDR2 is SMNVEV in the germline V gene (reference sequence). V lost 5 bases to trimming and J lost 6 bases; unmatched junction nucleotides: 6. The CDR3 runs 14 residues. The CDR3 nucleotides read TGTGCCAGCAGTCTGACCGGGACAGGGGGCGAGCAGTACTTC. It yields the protein CASSLTGTGGEQYF.

This clone was observed a single time. A junction boundary mismatches the germline segment, possibly from a read error. The chain is built from TRBV5-1 and TRBJ1-1; D remains unclear. Germline CDR1 reads SGHRS; CDR2 reads YFSETQ. The CDR3 runs 12 residues. Here the CDR3 DNA reads TGCGCCAGCAGCCCCAATCGGGCAGGAGGGTCTTTT. It encodes CASSPNRAGGSF.

The V gene is TRBV15, the J gene TRBJ1-6; TRBD1 matches 8 bases. Germline CDR1 is LNHNV and CDR2 is YYDKDF (reference sequence). The CDR3 is 15 residues long. The J segment lost 7 bases and the V segment lost 5 bases, leaving 7 bases of the junction unmatched. As DNA, the CDR3 is TGTGCCACCAGCCCCCGGACAGGGATCAATTCACCCCTCCACTTT. Its protein is CATSPRTGINSPLHF.

This clone was found a few times. The chain is built from TRBV28 and TRBJ1-6; D perhaps matches TRBD1 (6 bases). Trimming took 6 bases from V and 4 from J, leaving 16 bases between them. This CDR3 has 16 amino acids. Germline-derived CDR1 and CDR2 are MDHEN and SYDVKM. The CDR3 sequence: CASRSQGRGYNSPLHF. The CDR3 DNA reads as TGTGCCAGCAGGTCACAGGGCCGGGGATATAATTCACCCCTCCACTTT. Combining the CDR3 with reference TRBV28 and TRBJ1-6 gives the whole variable domain DVKVTQSSRYLVKRTGEKVFLECVQDMDHENMFWYRQDPGLGLRLIYFSYDVKMKEKGDIPEGYSVSREKKERFSLILESASTNQTSMYLCASRSQGRGYNSPLHFGNGTRLTVT.

The CDR3 nucleotides are TGCGCCAGCAGCCCAGTGGGGACTAGCGGGGGACGAACCGGGGAGCTGTTTTTT. Its protein product is CASSPVGTSGGRTGELFF. This chain connects TRBV4-1 to TRBJ2-2; the match to TRBD2 covers 14 bases. This CDR3 is 18 amino acids long. Trimming at V came to 4 bases and at J to 5 bases, leaving 9 bases not matched to a gene. Germline-derived CDR1 and CDR2 are MGHRA and YSYEKL.

The chain employs TRBV19 and TRBJ1-1; unclear D gene. The length of the CDR3 is 14 residues. Trimming took 5 bases from V and 3 from J, leaving 13 bases between them. Germline values: CDR1 LNHDA, CDR2 SQIVND (reference sequence). The CDR3 here is CASSFRSVDTEAFF. CDR3 nucleotide sequence: TGTGCCAGTAGTTTCAGGTCGGTTGACACTGAAGCTTTCTTT.

V is TRBV5-4 and J is TRBJ1-1; 8 bases agree with TRBD1. With 4 bases clipped from V and 3 bases from J, the junction kept 11 bases outside the gene matches. CDR3 length: 16 residues. Germline assignment: CDR1 SGHNT and CDR2 YYREEE (reference sequence). In DNA, the CDR3 is TGTGCCAGCAGCCACGACAGGGGTATAGGGGACACTGAAGCTTTCTTT. Its protein product is CASSHDRGIGDTEAFF.

The J gene is TRBJ2-1, the V gene TRBV9, with 9 bases that match TRBD2. The CDR3 has 16 residues. The V gene end was trimmed by 0 bases and the J gene end by 6 bases; junction bases not matched to a gene: 7. Looked up from germline, CDR1 is SGDLS and CDR2 is YYNGEE. CDR3 bases: TGTGCCAGCAGCGTAGGGGGGCTAGCGGGAACCAATGAGCAGTTCTTC. Amino acids: CASSVGGLAGTNEQFF.

The chain links TRBV27 to TRBJ1-1; 10 bases fit TRBD1. Germline V gene lookup returns CDR1 MNHEY and CDR2 SMNVEV (reference sequence). V was pared by 4 bases and J by 0 bases, with 17 bases of the junction left unmatched. This CDR3 comprises 20 residues. This chain's CDR3 is CASSSNGRDRGGELNTEAFF. DNA for the CDR3: TGTGCCAGCAGTTCCAATGGTAGGGACAGGGGTGGCGAACTGAACACTGAAGCTTTCTTT.

The chain joins TRBV10-3 to TRBJ1-2, with TRBD1 identical over 10 bases. Germline loops: CDR1 ENHRY, CDR2 SYGVKD. There are 15 residues in the CDR3. V was pared by 3 bases and J by 7 bases, with 8 bases of the junction left unmatched. CDR3 DNA sequence: TGTGCCATCAGTGAACGGGACAGGGGTTATACTGGCTACACCTTC. Translating gives CAISERDRGYTGYTF.

V usage is TRBV6-5 and J usage is TRBJ1-2; TRBD1 agrees at 11 bases. V gave up 5 bases and J gave up 5 bases; unmatched junction bases: 4. This CDR3 contains 14 residues. Looked up from germline, CDR1 is MNHEY and CDR2 is SVGAGI. CDR3 nucleotides: TGTGCCAGCAGTCCGGGGACAGGGGGTTATGGCTACACCTTC. Translation: CASSPGTGGYGYTF.

V is TRBV6-5 and J is TRBJ1-1; D unresolved. The CDR3 length is 13 residues. Germline lookup yields CDR1 MNHEY and CDR2 SVGAGI. Trimming left V 6 bases short and J 1 base short, with 9 bases between. The CDR3 nucleotides are TGTGCCAGCAGATACCAGTCGAACACTGAAGCTTTCTTT. Its protein product is CASRYQSNTEAFF.

J is TRBJ2-7 and V is TRBV28, with D possibly matching TRBD1 (6 bases). The CDR3 has 15 amino acids. Germline V lookup: CDR1 MDHEN, CDR2 SYDVKM. Trimming removed 4 bases from V and 3 bases from J, with 16 bases in between. The CDR3 reads CASSSPTGNYYEQYF. The DNA for the CDR3 is TGTGCCAGCAGTTCCCCGACAGGAAATTACTACGAGCAGTACTTC.

The chain has TRBV6-1 and TRBJ1-2, with TRBD1 identical over 7 bases. With V trimmed by 4 bases and J by 3 bases, 14 bases remained unmatched. CDR1 is MNHNS and CDR2 is SASEGT in the germline V gene. This CDR3 has 17 residues. This CDR3 is CASSGPPGTAIYYGYTF. CDR3 sequence (DNA): TGTGCCAGCAGTGGACCCCCCGGGACAGCGATTTACTATGGCTACACCTTC.

Regarding this clone: This CDR3 is also generated by other DNA sequences in the sample. V is TRBV3-1 (or the pseudogene TRBV3-2) and J is TRBJ2-6; D not certain. The CDR3 covers 15 residues. CDR1 is LGHDT, CDR2 YNNKEL, per germline (reference sequence). The ends were cut back, 0 bases at V and 0 bases at J, with 3 bases in the middle. The CDR3 loop reads CASSQDYSGANVLTF. CDR3 nucleotide sequence: TGTGCCAGCAGCCAAGACTACTCTGGGGCCAACGTCCTGACTTTC.

Worth noting for this clone: One end of the junction varies from germline; a read error may be responsible. The rearrangement links TRBV18 to TRBJ2-1, with TRBD1 matching 9 bases. This CDR3 has 16 amino acids. Germline CDR1 is KGHSH and CDR2 is LQKENI. In DNA form, the CDR3 reads TGTGCCAGCTCGCCACAGGGGGCGGGTTCCTACAATGAGCAGTTCTTC. Translation gives CASSPQGAGSYNEQFF.

The chain carries TRBV12-3 or TRBV12-4 and TRBJ2-3; D ambiguous. The CDR3 totals 13 residues. The germline V and J ends were trimmed by 3 bases and 9 bases, with 13 bases remaining between them. CDR3 DNA: TGTGCCAGCAGTTTTCGTCCTTTAATGACGCAGTATTTT. It specifies CASSFRPLMTQYF.

This chain links TRBV7-6 with TRBJ2-1; 8 bases map to TRBD2. The V gene's germline CDR1 is SGHVS and CDR2 FNYEAQ. The CDR3 runs to 16 residues. V lost 4 bases and J lost 8; bases outside the gene matches: 13. The CDR3 spells CASSSRGGLVGDEQFF. As DNA, the CDR3 is TGTGCCAGCAGCTCACGTGGGGGACTAGTGGGCGATGAGCAGTTCTTC.

J is TRBJ2-2 and V is TRBV11-2; 7 positions agree with TRBD2. Germline V gene sequence: CDR1 SGHAT, CDR2 FQNNGV. V lost 10 bases and J lost 5; bases outside the gene matches: 7. This CDR3 region has 13 residues. The CDR3 is CATGRVWTGELFF. The DNA of the CDR3 is TGTGCCACGGGGAGGGTATGGACCGGGGAGCTGTTTTTT.

Only one count was recorded for this clone. The CDR3 coding sequence is TGTGCCAGCAGCCAACTACAGGGTTTCAATCAGCCCCAGCATTTT. Translated: CASSQLQGFNQPQHF. The chain uses TRBV6-5 and TRBJ1-5; D possibly corresponds to TRBD1 (6 bases). The CDR3 has 15 amino acids. Trimming removed 6 bases from V and 3 bases from J, with 15 bases in between. CDR1 is MNHEY and CDR2 is SVGAGI in the germline V gene.

The chain carries TRBV7-8 and TRBJ1-6; possible D gene TRBD1, 5 bases. CDR1 is SGHVS and CDR2 is FQNEAQ in the germline V gene. Deletions cut 4 bases from V and 6 bases from J, with 13 bases between. CDR3 length: 15 amino acids. CDR3 amino acids: CASSSGGWSNSPLHF. CDR3 DNA: TGTGCCAGCAGCTCGGGGGGTTGGAGTAATTCACCCCTCCACTTT.